The T cell receptor (beta chain) under discussion was sequenced for a study of siplizumab effects on memory and regulatory T cells. Findings of the study overall: No naive or memory phenotype could be assigned to roughly 80-95% of proliferating clones. It seemed that naive T cells were more diverse than memory cells and were major contributors to the alloresponse.

In regard to this clone: Its specificity is unknown.

Deletions cut 1 base from V and 11 bases from J, with 17 bases between. Germline-derived CDR1 and CDR2 are SGHAT and FQNNGV. CDR3 size: 14 residues. Approximately 10^5 TCR templates underwent assay in every sample. The table came from immunoSEQ multiplex PCR; TCRdb's copy has only in-frame clones and leaves some out. The table includes 100,000 or so clones, about 94% detected once. This chain joins TRBV11-2 and TRBJ1-1; TRBD1 is a possible D gene (5 bases). The TCR was taken from a human donor in good health. The specimen sequenced was non-Treg CD4+ T cells sorted from blood. CDR3 coding DNA: TGTGCCAGCAGCTTAGTGGCAGGGAGGCTGAGTGCTTTCTTT. This sequence encodes CASSLVAGRLSAFF.